The text below deals with one TCR beta chain. The sample comes from a study of blood T cell repertoires in COVID-19. For the study at large: COVID-19 samples collected from the United States, Italy and Spain covered acute and convalescent phases.

CDR3 length: 15 amino acids. From germline, CDR1 is MNHEY and CDR2 SMNVEV (reference sequence). Trimming cost V 3 bases and J 5 bases, with 16 bases left between them. In the authors' methods: Nucleated cell number was recorded as an estimate derived from reference gene primer amplification. Using immunoSEQ multiplex PCR, the repertoire was profiled, and TCRdb retains in-frame clones only, with some absent. Clone size and V and J calls were adopted from that table, with D and trimming inferred from the DNA. The repertoire has 250,000 to 300,000 clones, about 80% of them found once; the top ten carry 2.5% to 4%.

This sequence joins TRBV27 and TRBJ1-1; tentative D call: TRBD1 (5 bases). This receptor was taken from a woman of 80 years or more with acute or convalescent COVID-19. The sample was peripheral blood. The CDR3 DNA reads as TGTGCCAGCAGTTTCTTGTCTCGGGGGAGGACTGAAGCTTTCTTT. As protein: CASSFLSRGRTEAFF.